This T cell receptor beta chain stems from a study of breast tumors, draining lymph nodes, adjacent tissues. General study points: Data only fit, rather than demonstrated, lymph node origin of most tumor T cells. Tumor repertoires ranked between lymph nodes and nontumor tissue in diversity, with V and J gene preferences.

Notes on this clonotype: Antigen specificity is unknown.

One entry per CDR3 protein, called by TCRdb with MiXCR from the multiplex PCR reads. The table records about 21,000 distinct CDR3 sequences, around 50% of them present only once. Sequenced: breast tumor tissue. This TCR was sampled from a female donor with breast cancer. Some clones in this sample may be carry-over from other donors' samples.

The CDR3 here is CATRTSGSSYNEQFF. CDR3 coding DNA: TGTGCCACCAGGACTAGCGGGAGCTCCTACAATGAGCAGTTCTTC. The chain joins TRBV15 to TRBJ2-1; 12 nucleotides match TRBD2. V lost 6 bases, J lost 0 bases, and 0 bases stayed unmatched. CDR1 is LNHNV, CDR2 YYDKDF, per germline (reference sequence). CDR3 length: 15 amino acids.